This record looks at one T cell receptor beta chain sequence and its context. cDNA synthesis used the whole RNA isolate, giving expressed TCRB sequences. The protocol was immunoSEQ multiplex PCR, while the TCRdb copy is restricted to in-frame clones and leaves out a portion. The sample lists 130,000 or so clones, approximately 9.8% occurring once. The sample comes from a study of beta chain features in type 1 diabetes. The material sequenced was central memory CD4+ T cells from blood. This clonotype was obtained from a woman aged 40 to 50 in good health.

As DNA, the CDR3 is TGTGCCAGCAGCTTGGTGGTTGGGCTTTACAATGAGCAGTTCTTC. Residues: CASSLVVGLYNEQFF. The chain uses TRBV5-4 and TRBJ2-1, with D unresolved. The CDR3 is 15 residues long. Germline V gene sequence: CDR1 SGHNT, CDR2 YYREEE (reference sequence). V was pared by 0 bases and J by 4 bases, with 11 bases between.